This T cell receptor beta chain was identified during a study of cytotoxic CD8 clonotypes in ibrutinib-treated CLL. Study conclusions and caveats: Under therapy, public clonotypes either contracted or stayed stable, and they were uncommon.

Around 2 micrograms of genomic DNA (from cryopreserved PBMCs) were used for TCR beta libraries. This CDR3 comprises 15 residues. The ends were cut back, 0 bases at V and 6 bases at J, with 14 bases in the middle. CDR1 and CDR2 from the germline V gene are SGHRS and YFSETQ. As to this clone: No antigen is known for it.

The method was immunoSEQ multiplex PCR; TCRdb's version includes in-frame clones alone and lacks a portion of them. Here the sample spans under 200,000 clones, 84% being singletons. The rearrangement joins TRBV5-1 to TRBJ2-3; D remains unclear. Sample: PBMCs, taken after 24 months of ibrutinib treatment. This clonotype originated in a human donor with chronic lymphocytic leukemia. In DNA, the CDR3 is TGCGCCAGCAGCTTGGGGGTGCCCTCCAAGGATACGCAGTATTTT. Translation gives CASSLGVPSKDTQYF.